Sequencing of this T cell receptor (beta chain) was carried out in a study of blood T cell repertoires in COVID-19. Whole-study context: Samples taken during acute and convalescent COVID-19 were collected in the United States, Italy and Spain.

Those who participated ranged in age from roughly 18 to 100 years and resided in about 24 US areas. Study processing details: Reference gene primer amplification yielded estimated nucleated cell counts. TCRdb keeps only in-frame clones here, not all; method: immunoSEQ multiplex PCR. V and J calls plus clone size are reproduced from that table; the DNA served to infer D and trimming. The repertoire holds 220,000 or so clones, with about nine tenths as singletons. The CDR3 extends over 15 amino acids. After removal of 2 bases from V and 7 bases from J, the junction contained 3 bases not matched to a gene. Germline V CDR1 and CDR2: SNHLY, FYNNEI.

The sequencing input was PBMCs or T cells enriched from blood (not recorded which). This sequence joins TRBV2 and TRBJ1-4, with TRBD1 matching 11 bases. The clonotype originates from a man aged 45-65 years who had been exposed to COVID-19. CDR3 region: CASSEQGTGGEKLFF. The CDR3 region has the DNA TGTGCCAGCAGTGAACAAGGGACAGGGGGTGAAAAACTGTTTTTT.